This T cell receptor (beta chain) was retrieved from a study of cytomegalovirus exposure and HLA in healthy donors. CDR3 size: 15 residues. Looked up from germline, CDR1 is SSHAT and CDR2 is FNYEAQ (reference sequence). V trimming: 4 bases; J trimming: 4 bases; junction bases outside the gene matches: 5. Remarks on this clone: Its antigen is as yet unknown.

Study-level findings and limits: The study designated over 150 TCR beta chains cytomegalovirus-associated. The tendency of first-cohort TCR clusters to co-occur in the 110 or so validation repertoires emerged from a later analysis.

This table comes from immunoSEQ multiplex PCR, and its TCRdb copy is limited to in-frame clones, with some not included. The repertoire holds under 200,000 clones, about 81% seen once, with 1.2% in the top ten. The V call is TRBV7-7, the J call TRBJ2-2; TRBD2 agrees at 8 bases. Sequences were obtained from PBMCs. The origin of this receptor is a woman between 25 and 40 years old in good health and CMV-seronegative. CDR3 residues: CASSSRTSSTGELFF. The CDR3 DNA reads TGTGCCAGCAGCTCCAGGACTAGCAGCACCGGGGAGCTGTTTTTT.